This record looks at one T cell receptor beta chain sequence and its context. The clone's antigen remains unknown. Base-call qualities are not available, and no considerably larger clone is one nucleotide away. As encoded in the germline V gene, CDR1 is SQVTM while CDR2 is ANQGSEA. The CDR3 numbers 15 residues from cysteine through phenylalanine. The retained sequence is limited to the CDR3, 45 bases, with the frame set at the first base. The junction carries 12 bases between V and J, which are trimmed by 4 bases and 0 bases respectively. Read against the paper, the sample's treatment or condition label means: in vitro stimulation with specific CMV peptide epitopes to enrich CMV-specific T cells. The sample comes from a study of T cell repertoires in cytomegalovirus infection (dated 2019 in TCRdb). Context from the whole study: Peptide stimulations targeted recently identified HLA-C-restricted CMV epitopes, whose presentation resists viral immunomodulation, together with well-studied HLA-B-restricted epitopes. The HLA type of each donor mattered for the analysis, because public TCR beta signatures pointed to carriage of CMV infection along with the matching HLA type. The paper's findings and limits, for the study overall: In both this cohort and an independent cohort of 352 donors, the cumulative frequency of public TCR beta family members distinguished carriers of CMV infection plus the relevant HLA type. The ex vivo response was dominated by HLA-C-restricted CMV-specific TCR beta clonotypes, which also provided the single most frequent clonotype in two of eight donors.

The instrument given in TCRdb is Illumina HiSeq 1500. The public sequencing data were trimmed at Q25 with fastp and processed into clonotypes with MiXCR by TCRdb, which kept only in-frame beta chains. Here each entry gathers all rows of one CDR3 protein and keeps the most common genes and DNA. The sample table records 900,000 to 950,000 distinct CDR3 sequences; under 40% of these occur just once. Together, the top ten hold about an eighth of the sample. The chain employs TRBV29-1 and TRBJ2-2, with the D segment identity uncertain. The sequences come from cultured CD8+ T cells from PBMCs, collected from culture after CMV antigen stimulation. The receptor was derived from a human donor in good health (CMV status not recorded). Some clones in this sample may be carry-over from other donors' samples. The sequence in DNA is TGCAGCGTTGGTTCTGCCCCCCCGAACACCGGGGAGCTGTTTTTT. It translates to CSVGSAPPNTGELFF.